The present T cell receptor beta chain was sequenced within a study of stem cell transplantation in POMP-related autoinflammatory disease. About the research overall: Impaired MHC class I-dependent CD8+ differentiation was hypothesized from defective thymoproteasomes. CD8+ T cells were low and CD4+ cells naive-skewed before transplant.

As for this clone: Its antigen is currently unknown.

The protocol was immunoSEQ multiplex PCR, while the TCRdb copy is restricted to in-frame clones and leaves out a portion. The table records some 11,000 clones, 85% to 90% of them present only once. The CDR3 is 14 residues long. Germline V gives CDR1 SGHVS, CDR2 FQNEAQ. V gave up 2 bases and J gave up 0 bases, with 7 bases separating them. PRAID featured immunodeficiency plus autoinflammation. Study outcomes and limitations: Across all analyzed T-cell subsets, patients with PRAID tended toward reduced diversity and increased clonality. Patients with PRAID showed a restricted number of unique TRB V-J gene pairings.

The sequencing here drew on CD8+ T cells from PBMCs, taken before stem cell transplantation. The gene calls are TRBV7-8 and TRBJ1-1, with no clear D. This clonotype originated in a human donor with POMP-related autoinflammation and immune dysregulation (PRAID). The CDR3 DNA is TGTGCCAGCAGCTTAAACCTAATGAACACTGAAGCTTTCTTT. This translates into CASSLNLMNTEAFF.